The 23 T cell receptor beta chains below come from one sample, sequenced in a study of T cells in Graves' hyperthyroidism and ophthalmopathy. RNA transcripts served as the template for amplifying TCR beta CDR3 regions. The HTBI primer set served for first-round RT-PCR of the TCR CDR3. TCRdb re-called the multiplex PCR reads with MiXCR, one entry per CDR3 protein. The sample lists hundreds of thousands of distinct CDR3 sequences; around 20% were seen once. The sequencing sample was made of blood. These receptors all stem from a middle-aged man with Graves' ophthalmopathy.

This clonotype came up many times. The chain carries TRBV11-2 and TRBJ2-2; 8 bases fit TRBD1. The junction had 9 bases not matched to a gene; V was cut back by 2 bases and J by 7 bases. Germline lookup yields CDR1 SGHAT and CDR2 FQNNGV. The CDR3 spans 16 residues. This CDR3 reads CASSLLQGVRSGELFF. The CDR3 DNA sequence: TGTGCCAGCAGCTTATTACAGGGGGTACGGAGCGGGGAGCTGTTTTTT.

The J gene is TRBJ2-1, the V gene TRBV12-3 or TRBV12-4; 14 positions agree with TRBD2. V lost 5 bases, J lost 0 bases, and 9 bases stayed unmatched. This CDR3 is built from 19 residues. As DNA, the CDR3 is TGTGCCAGCAGTCTACGGGGACTAGCGGGGGTTCCCTCCTACAATGAGCAGTTCTTC. This encodes CASSLRGLAGVPSYNEQFF.

This clonotype was detected ten times or more. V is TRBV7-2 and J is TRBJ2-7; TRBD1 matches 8 bases. From germline, CDR1 is SGHTA and CDR2 FQGNSA. This CDR3 has 14 amino acids. V lost 5 bases and J lost 3; bases outside the gene matches: 6. DNA of the CDR3: TGTGCCAGCAGCCGGGACAGGACTGTCTACGAGCAGTACTTC. Its protein product is CASSRDRTVYEQYF.

The sample holds many counts of this clonotype. V usage is TRBV6-1 and J usage is TRBJ1-1; D may be TRBD1 (5 bases). The germline V gene encodes CDR1 MNHNS and CDR2 SASEGT. This CDR3 comprises 14 residues. The germline V and J ends were trimmed by 7 bases and 4 bases, with 16 bases remaining between them. CDR3 in amino acids: CASIHGRGTTEAFF. The CDR3 DNA follows: TGTGCCAGCATCCACGGGAGGGGAACCACTGAAGCTTTCTTT.

This clonotype was recorded many times. The chain employs TRBV20-1 and TRBJ2-5; D gene ambiguous. Germline loops: CDR1 DFQATT, CDR2 SNEGSKA (reference sequence). The CDR3 covers 13 residues. Trimming removed 3 bases from V and 4 bases from J, with 12 bases in between. This CDR3 reads CSARSRGGETQYF. In DNA, the CDR3 is TGCAGTGCTAGGTCTCGTGGCGGAGAGACCCAGTACTTC.

This clonotype was detected a few times. The rearrangement joins TRBV7-8 to TRBJ1-4; weak D call: TRBD1 (5 bases). Germline V CDR1 and CDR2: SGHVS, FQNEAQ. V was clipped by 4 bases and J by 0 bases, with 18 bases between them. There are 18 residues in the CDR3. CDR3 in amino acids: CASSSPRAGLTTNEKLFF. CDR3 in DNA: TGTGCCAGCAGCTCACCGAGAGCAGGGCTGACAACTAATGAAAAACTGTTTTTT.

This clonotype was counted at least ten times. The chain employs TRBV5-6 and TRBJ2-7, with D perhaps TRBD1 or TRBD2 (7 bases each). The V end was cut by 2 bases, the J end by 4 bases, with 10 bases between. From germline, CDR1 is SGHDT and CDR2 YYEEEE. CDR3 length: 13 amino acids. CDR3 protein: CASSFQGGYEQYF. The DNA for the CDR3 is TGTGCCAGCAGCTTCCAGGGGGGGTACGAGCAGTACTTC.

V and J are TRBV20-1 and TRBJ2-3, with 9 bases fitting TRBD2. The J segment lost 4 bases and the V segment lost 6 bases, leaving 17 bases of the junction unmatched. There are 17 residues in the CDR3. CDR1 and CDR2 from the germline V gene are DFQATT and SNEGSKA (reference sequence). In nucleotides, the CDR3 is TGCAGTGCCGCCCGGGGCGGGGGGGCCCAGGGCGCAGATACGCAGTATTTT. This sequence encodes CSAARGGGAQGADTQYF.

At least ten counts were recorded for this clonotype. The chain couples TRBV2 to TRBJ2-3; no clear D. The CDR3 covers 15 residues. Trimming cost V 6 bases and J 1 base, with 14 bases left between them. The V gene's germline CDR1 is SNHLY and CDR2 FYNNEI. CDR3 loop: CASSPTSSGTDTQYF. Here the CDR3 DNA reads TGTGCCAGCAGCCCGACTTCCTCGGGCACAGATACGCAGTATTTT.

The chain couples TRBV5-6 to TRBJ1-1; D is perhaps TRBD1 (5 bases). Trimming cost V 1 base and J 10 bases, with 14 bases left between them. Germline values: CDR1 SGHDT, CDR2 YYEEEE. The length of the CDR3 is 13 residues. The CDR3 loop is CASSLSAGHGAFF. The CDR3 coding sequence is TGTGCCAGCAGCTTGTCCGCAGGGCATGGAGCTTTCTTT.

This clonotype was counted ten times or more. The V and J genes are TRBV12-3 or TRBV12-4 and TRBJ2-3, with D uncertain. The CDR3 totals 14 residues. V shed 5 bases and J shed 1 base, with 10 bases lying between them. CDR3 DNA: TGTGCCAGCAGTCTTGGCTCACGCACAGATACGCAGTATTTT. This sequence encodes CASSLGSRTDTQYF.

The rearrangement joins TRBV5-6 to TRBJ2-1, with D possibly being TRBD2 (6 bases). Germline assignment: CDR1 SGHDT and CDR2 YYEEEE. The CDR3 covers 15 residues. V was clipped by 2 bases and J by 4 bases, with 13 bases between them. CDR3 DNA: TGTGCCAGCAGCTTTGTTAGCGGACCTTACAATGAGCAGTTCTTC. Its translation: CASSFVSGPYNEQFF.

The chain is built from TRBV5-6 and TRBJ2-5, with D perhaps TRBD1 (5 bases). The CDR3 extends over 17 amino acids. V dropped 5 bases and J dropped 6 bases, with 26 bases sitting between them. Germline CDR1 and CDR2: SGHDT and YYEEEE. CDR3 nucleotides: TGTGCCAGCAGTTATGAAAGTGTCGGACAAACAACCCAGACCCAGTACTTC. It specifies CASSYESVGQTTQTQYF.

The V call is TRBV10-3, the J call TRBJ2-3; 11 bases agree with TRBD2. CDR3 size: 14 residues. Trimming cost V 7 bases and J 4 bases; bases outside gene matches: 4. CDR1 is ENHRY, CDR2 SYGVKD, per germline. In DNA form, the CDR3 reads TGTGCCATCAATGTAGCGGGGGGGCCAGATACGCAGTATTTT. It yields the protein CAINVAGGPDTQYF.

The chain links TRBV7-2 to TRBJ1-1, with 9 nucleotides matching TRBD1. Germline CDR1 and CDR2: SGHTA and FQGNSA. V lost 6 bases, J lost 6 bases, and 5 bases stayed unmatched. CDR3 length equals 13 residues. CDR3 residues: CASRGQGFSEAFF. CDR3 DNA sequence: TGTGCCAGCAGGGGACAGGGCTTTTCTGAAGCTTTCTTT.

The chain employs TRBV11-2 and TRBJ1-6; weak D call: TRBD1 (6 bases). The CDR3 consists of 14 residues. Between the trimmed V and J ends, which lost 5 bases and 5 bases, there was a span of 10 bases. Germline V lookup: CDR1 SGHAT, CDR2 FQNNGV. In DNA, the CDR3 is TGTGCCAGCAGCCCAGGACAGAATAATTCACCCCTCCACTTT. This codes for CASSPGQNNSPLHF.

This clonotype was found many times. J is TRBJ2-1 and V is TRBV7-3, with TRBD2 identical over 8 bases. Germline CDR1 SGHTA, CDR2 FQGTGA. This CDR3 contains 15 residues. V was pared by 2 bases and J by 7 bases, with 7 bases of the junction left unmatched. In DNA form, the CDR3 reads TGTGCCAGCAGCTTATTCGGGGGGGCGGGTAATGAGCAGTTCTTC. Encoded protein: CASSLFGGAGNEQFF. The full variable domain, completed using reference TRBV7-3 and TRBJ2-1, is GAGVSQTPSNKVTEKGKYVELRCDPISGHTALYWYRQSLGQGPEFLIYFQGTGAADDSGLPNDRFFAVRPEGSVSTLKIQRTERGDSAVYLCASSLFGGAGNEQFFGPGTRLTVL.

Turning to this clonotype: The CDR3 does not end in the conserved phenylalanine or tryptophan, so this is likely a read error. This chain uses TRBV7-9 with TRBJ1-2; 7 bases map to TRBD1. CDR1 and CDR2 from the germline V gene are SEHNR and FQNEAQ (reference sequence). The CDR3 extends over 13 amino acids. V shed 3 bases, J shed 3 bases, and the junction held 1 base outside the gene matches. This chain's CDR3 is CASSFGTDYGYTL. CDR3 sequence (DNA): TGTGCCAGCAGCTTTGGGACAGACTATGGCTACACCCTC.

Only a few counts were recorded for this clonotype. The rearrangement joins TRBV29-1 to TRBJ2-1; 10 bases are shared with TRBD2. CDR1 is SQVTM, CDR2 ANQGSEA, per germline. J gave up 4 bases and V 3 bases, and 0 bases lay outside the gene matches. CDR3 length: 13 amino acids. The CDR3 DNA reads as TGCAGCGTTGAGACTAGCGGGTACAATGAGCAGTTCTTC. Encoded protein: CSVETSGYNEQFF.

In its sample, this clonotype was seen a few times. This chain connects TRBV27 to TRBJ2-7, with a weak D call TRBD1 (5 bases). Trimming removed 3 bases at V and 1 base at J, with 10 bases between. The germline CDR1 and CDR2 sequences are MNHEY and SMNVEV (reference sequence). The CDR3 extends over 14 amino acids. The CDR3 DNA sequence: TGTGCCAGCAGTTTTGGCAGGGAATCCTACGAGCAGTACTTC. Translating it yields CASSFGRESYEQYF.

This clonotype was seen only a few times. V usage is TRBV6-1 and J usage is TRBJ2-5; D unresolved. The germline CDR1 and CDR2 sequences are MNHNS and SASEGT. V was shortened by 5 bases and J by 4 bases, with 5 bases between the two germline ends. This CDR3 contains 11 residues. The CDR3 region is CASSRLETQYF. The CDR3 nucleotides read TGTGCCAGCAGTCGCTTAGAGACCCAGTACTTC.

This clonotype was found many times. The gene calls are TRBV12-3 or TRBV12-4 and TRBJ2-5; 7 bases are a match to TRBD2. Losses at the gene ends were 5 bases for V and 1 base for J; bases not matched to a gene: 7. This CDR3 is built from 15 residues. In DNA form, the CDR3 reads TGTGCCAGCAGTCTCAGGGAGGGAGGCCAAGAGACCCAGTACTTC. This sequence encodes CASSLREGGQETQYF.

With respect to this clonotype: A read error may be the cause here, since a much bigger clone is one base away. The chain couples TRBV7-2 to TRBJ1-1; possible D gene TRBD1, 5 bases. Germline assignment: CDR1 SGHTA and CDR2 FQGNSA. The V end was cut by 4 bases, the J end by 9 bases, with 12 bases between. The CDR3 covers 12 residues. Here the CDR3 reads CASSSVPGKAFF. In DNA, the CDR3 is TGTGCCAGCAGCTCCGTACCAGGGAAAGCTTTCTTT. The complete variable domain, with remaining parts taken from reference TRBV7-2 and TRBJ1-1, reads GAGVSQSPSNKVTEKGKDVELRCDPISGHTALYWYRQSLGQGLEFLIYFQGNSAPDKSGLPSDRFSAERTGGSVSTLTIQRTQQEDSAVYLCASSSVPGKAFFGQGTRLTVV.